The 18 T cell receptor beta chains listed next were all sequenced from one sample in a study of blood T cell repertoires in COVID-19. Using immunoSEQ multiplex PCR, the repertoire was profiled, and TCRdb retains in-frame clones only, with some absent. The data show over 150,000 clones, approximately 79% seen once. Input material: PBMCs or T cells enriched from blood (not recorded which). Source of these receptors: a woman aged 70-85 years in a cohort exposed to, infected with or recovered from COVID-19 (not recorded which).

This rearrangement joins TRBV7-8 to TRBJ2-1; D may be TRBD2 (6 bases). This CDR3 region has 14 residues. Germline CDR1 is SGHVS and CDR2 is FQNEAQ. V shed 3 bases and J shed 7 bases, with 13 bases lying between them. The CDR3 loop reads CASSFRGIVNEQFF. As DNA, the CDR3 is TGTGCCAGCAGCTTTCGCGGGATAGTGAATGAGCAGTTCTTC.

The chain links TRBV11-3 to TRBJ1-1; D might be TRBD1 (6 bases). V lost 6 bases and J 10 bases, leaving 15 bases between the germline ends. This CDR3 comprises 12 residues. Germline loops: CDR1 SGHNT, CDR2 YENEEA. The DNA of the CDR3 is TGTGCCAGCAGTCCGGACAGTCAAAGAGCTTTCTTT. Protein: CASSPDSQRAFF.

This clone was seen a handful of times. This chain links TRBV12-3 or TRBV12-4 with TRBJ2-7; 8 bases fit TRBD2. The junction had 2 bases not matched to a gene; V was cut back by 6 bases and J by 4 bases. The CDR3 is 12 amino acids. In DNA, the CDR3 is TGTGCCAGCAGCGGACTAGCTTACGAGCAGTACTTC. It encodes CASSGLAYEQYF.

The rearrangement uses TRBV24-1 and TRBJ2-2; tentative D call: TRBD1 (6 bases). Per the germline V gene, CDR1 is KGHDR and CDR2 is SFDVKD. V was pared by 7 bases and J by 5 bases, with 16 bases between. This CDR3 spans 15 amino acids. The CDR3 is CATSVQGLGTGELFF. CDR3 DNA: TGTGCCACCAGCGTGCAGGGGCTGGGGACCGGGGAGCTGTTTTTT.

The rearrangement links TRBV11-3 to TRBJ2-1; TRBD2 agrees at 13 bases. The CDR3 is 18 amino acids. Trimming cost V 5 bases and J 0 bases; bases outside gene matches: 7. Germline loops: CDR1 SGHNT, CDR2 YENEEA. The CDR3 sequence is CASSLGTSGTSSYNEQFF. The CDR3 bases are TGTGCCAGCAGCCTCGGGACTAGCGGGACCTCCTCCTACAATGAGCAGTTCTTC.

The genes are TRBV28 and TRBJ2-1; 8 nucleotides match TRBD2. This CDR3 is 15 amino acids long. With V trimmed by 7 bases and J by 8 bases, 13 bases remained unmatched. Germline values: CDR1 MDHEN, CDR2 SYDVKM. CDR3 sequence reads: CASMRASGLRDEQFF. The CDR3 DNA reads TGTGCCAGCATGAGGGCTAGCGGGCTTCGGGATGAGCAGTTCTTC. Variable domain in full (rest from reference TRBV28 and TRBJ2-1): DVKVTQSSRYLVKRTGEKVFLECVQDMDHENMFWYRQDPGLGLRLIYFSYDVKMKEKGDIPEGYSVSREKKERFSLILESASTNQTSMYLCASMRASGLRDEQFFGPGTRLTVL.

Only a few counts were recorded for this clone. This chain uses TRBV28 with TRBJ1-2, with 7 bases identical to TRBD1. CDR1 is MDHEN, CDR2 SYDVKM, per germline. V dropped 8 bases and J dropped 3; count of bases not matched to a gene: 15. The CDR3 is 16 amino acids. The CDR3 reads CASGGGSPSSYYGYTF. The CDR3 bases are TGTGCCAGCGGAGGGGGCAGTCCCTCCTCTTACTATGGCTACACCTTC.

The chain employs TRBV28 and TRBJ1-5, with no clear D. The length of the CDR3 is 13 residues. With 5 bases removed from V and 2 bases from J, the gap between germline ends came to 7 bases. Germline CDR1 MDHEN, CDR2 SYDVKM. CDR3: CASSLPRNQPQHF. CDR3 nucleotide sequence: TGTGCCAGCAGTCTACCCCGCAATCAGCCCCAGCATTTT.

The rearrangement links TRBV9 to TRBJ2-1, with D perhaps TRBD1 (6 bases). Looked up from germline, CDR1 is SGDLS and CDR2 is YYNGEE. There are 14 residues in the CDR3. The V end lost 4 bases, the J end lost 0 bases, and 8 bases lay between the germline ends. The CDR3, as DNA: TGTGCCAGCAGCCTGGACAGCTCCTACAATGAGCAGTTCTTC. Its protein product is CASSLDSSYNEQFF. The entire variable domain, with the rest obtained from reference TRBV9 and TRBJ2-1, is as follows: DSGVTQTPKHLITATGQRVTLRCSPRSGDLSVYWYQQSLDQGLQFLIQYYNGEERAKGNILERFSAQQFPDLHSELNLSSLELGDSALYFCASSLDSSYNEQFFGPGTRLTVL.

V gene TRBV3-1 (or the pseudogene TRBV3-2) combines with J gene TRBJ1-5, with D unclear. This CDR3 contains 16 residues. CDR1 LGHDT and CDR2 YNNKEL come from the germline V gene (reference sequence). Trimming took 1 base from V and 6 from J, leaving 16 bases between them. Here the CDR3 reads CASSQAWSGGSQPQHF. Written as DNA, the CDR3 is TGTGCCAGCAGCCAAGCCTGGTCGGGAGGGAGTCAGCCCCAGCATTTT.

The V and J genes are TRBV7-8 and TRBJ2-3; TRBD2 agrees at 10 bases. Unmatched junction bases numbered 3, after V lost 1 base and J lost 2 bases. CDR3 length: 16 amino acids. Looked up from germline, CDR1 is SGHVS and CDR2 is FQNEAQ. The CDR3 sequence: CASSLGTSGNTDTQYF. The CDR3 coding sequence is TGTGCCAGCAGCTTAGGGACTAGCGGAAACACAGATACGCAGTATTTT.

This rearrangement joins TRBV7-9 to TRBJ2-5; tentative D call: TRBD2 (5 bases). Germline values: CDR1 SEHNR, CDR2 FQNEAQ (reference sequence). V was pared by 2 bases and J by 5 bases, with 15 bases between. The CDR3 length is 15 residues. The CDR3: CASSLLVGVGETQYF. The CDR3 DNA is TGTGCCAGCAGCTTATTGGTCGGGGTTGGGGAGACCCAGTACTTC.

The chain uses TRBV7-9 and TRBJ2-7; 8 bases align to TRBD2. The J segment lost 1 base and the V segment lost 5 bases, leaving 4 bases of the junction unmatched. This CDR3 has 14 amino acids. Germline V gene data show CDR1 as SEHNR and CDR2 as FQNEAQ (reference sequence). The CDR3 region is CASSRSGISYEQYF. The DNA of the CDR3 is TGTGCCAGCAGCCGTAGCGGGATTTCCTACGAGCAGTACTTC.

The chain recombines TRBV7-6 with TRBJ2-7; TRBD1 aligns across 7 bases. The CDR3 has 13 residues. CDR1 and CDR2 (germline): SGHVS, FNYEAQ. V lost 4 bases to trimming and J lost 6 bases; unmatched junction nucleotides: 6. The CDR3 reads CASSSGTAREQYF. The CDR3 DNA reads TGTGCCAGCAGCTCCGGGACAGCTCGCGAGCAGTACTTC.

The chain has TRBV12-3 or TRBV12-4 and TRBJ1-2; D might be TRBD1 (6 bases). This CDR3 is 13 amino acids long. Trimming cost V 5 bases and J 2 bases, with 9 bases left between them. CDR3 sequence (DNA): TGTGCCAGCAGTCCGGACAGAAACTATGGCTACACCTTC. Protein product: CASSPDRNYGYTF.

This sequence joins TRBV19 and TRBJ1-5, with TRBD1 matching 8 bases. Per germline, CDR1 LNHDA and CDR2 SQIVND (reference sequence). Unmatched junction bases numbered 12, after V lost 6 bases and J lost 8 bases. This CDR3 has 15 amino acids. CDR3 DNA sequence: TGTGCCAGTAGCCTCAGGGGGCTAGAAGGTGAGCCCCAGCATTTT. As protein: CASSLRGLEGEPQHF.

The chain employs TRBV4-2 and TRBJ1-2; the match to TRBD1 covers 12 bases. This CDR3 comprises 16 residues. The germline V gene has CDR1 LGHNA and CDR2 YNFKEQ. V lost 2 bases and J lost 7; bases outside the gene matches: 8. The CDR3 loop reads CASSQTPGQGAGGYTF. CDR3 coding DNA: TGTGCCAGCAGCCAAACCCCGGGACAGGGGGCAGGTGGCTACACCTTC.

This clone has a handful of counts. The rearrangement uses TRBV5-4 and TRBJ1-6; the match to TRBD1 covers 7 bases. Germline-derived CDR1 and CDR2 are SGHNT and YYREEE (reference sequence). This CDR3 is built from 15 residues. V lost 2 bases to trimming and J lost 6 bases; unmatched junction nucleotides: 5. CDR3 loop: CASSFGQALNSPLHF. Here the CDR3 DNA reads TGTGCCAGCAGCTTTGGACAGGCCCTTAATTCACCCCTCCACTTT.